Described below is a single T cell receptor (beta chain) sequence and its context. Its antigen is unidentified. This record comes from a study of radiotherapy plus CTLA-4 blockade in lung cancer. Whole-study context: Of the patients, about 18% showed objective responses and about 30% attained disease control.

Using immunoSEQ multiplex PCR, the repertoire was profiled, and TCRdb retains in-frame clones only, with some absent. The sample lists 120,000 or so clones, just under 80% seen once, with roughly 5.3% in the top ten. Regarding the study as a whole: In blood, tumor-derived TCR clones expanded after radiotherapy plus ipilimumab.

The CDR3 is 16 residues long. V gave up 3 bases and J gave up 3 bases; unmatched junction bases: 8. The germline V gene encodes CDR1 SGHTA and CDR2 FQGTGA. Sequenced here: peripheral blood, sampled from a patient treated with radiotherapy plus ipilimumab. The receptor's source is a human donor with non-small cell lung cancer who had a partial response to radiotherapy plus ipilimumab. This rearrangement joins TRBV7-3 to TRBJ2-1; the match to TRBD2 covers 7 bases. In DNA form, the CDR3 reads TGTGCCAGCAGCTTGGGTGGGGCTAGCGGCTACAATGAGCAGTTCTTC. It is translated as CASSLGGASGYNEQFF.